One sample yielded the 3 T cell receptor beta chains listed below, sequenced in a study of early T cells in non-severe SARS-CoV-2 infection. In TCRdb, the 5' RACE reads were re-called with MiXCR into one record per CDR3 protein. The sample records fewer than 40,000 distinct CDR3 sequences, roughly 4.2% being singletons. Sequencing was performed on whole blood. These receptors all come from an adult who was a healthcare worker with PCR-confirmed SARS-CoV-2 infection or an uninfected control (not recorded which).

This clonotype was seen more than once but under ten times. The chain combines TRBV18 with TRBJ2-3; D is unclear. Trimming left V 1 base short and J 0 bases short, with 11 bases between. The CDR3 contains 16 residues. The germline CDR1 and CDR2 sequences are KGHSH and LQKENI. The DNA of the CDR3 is TGTGCCAGCTCACCACAGGGCGTAGCCAGCACAGATACGCAGTATTTT. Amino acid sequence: CASSPQGVASTDTQYF.

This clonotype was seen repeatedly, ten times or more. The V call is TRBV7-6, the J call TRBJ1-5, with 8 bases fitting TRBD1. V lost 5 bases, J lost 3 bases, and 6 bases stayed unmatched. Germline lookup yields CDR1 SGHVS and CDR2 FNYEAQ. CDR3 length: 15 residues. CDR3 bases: TGTGCCAGCAGCCTTAGGACAGGGCCCAATCAGCCCCAGCATTTT. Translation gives CASSLRTGPNQPQHF.

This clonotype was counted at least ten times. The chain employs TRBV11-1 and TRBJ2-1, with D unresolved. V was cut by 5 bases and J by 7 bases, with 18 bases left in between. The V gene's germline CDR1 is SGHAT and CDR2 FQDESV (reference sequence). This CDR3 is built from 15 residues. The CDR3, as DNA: TGTGCCAGCAGCCCGAGAAAGGCCCCCGGGAATGAGCAGTTCTTC. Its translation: CASSPRKAPGNEQFF.